A selection of T cell receptor beta chains follows, all from one sample in a study of cytomegalovirus exposure and HLA in healthy donors. Here immunoSEQ multiplex PCR was the method, and the copy in TCRdb shows in-frame clones only, minus some. The data include 35,000 to 50,000 clones; the top ten clones carry 3.2%. Sequencing was carried out using PBMCs. These receptors were obtained from a woman aged 25-40 years in good health and CMV-seropositive. Both conserved end residues are part of each CDR3. The order of the fields is J gene, V gene, D gene, CDR3 DNA, CDR3 protein. D genes are given only for firm matches.

TRBJ2-7	TRBV28	TRBD1	TGTGCCAGCAGTTCCGCCGGGACAGGGGGTAACTACGAGCAGTACTTC	CASSSAGTGGNYEQYF
TRBJ2-3	TRBV18	NA	TGTGCCAGCTCCCCCCAGGCCACACAGAATACGCAGTATTTT	CASSPQATQNTQYF
TRBJ2-5	TRBV5-8	TRBD2	TGTGCCAGCAGCCCTCTGGGTAGCGGGGCTCAAGAGACCCAGTACTTC	CASSPLGSGAQETQYF
TRBJ2-2	TRBV6-4	NA	TGTGCCAGCACACCCGGGGACACCGGGGAGCTGTTTTTT	CASTPGDTGELFF
TRBJ2-5	TRBV5-4	TRBD2	TGTGCCAGCAGCTCAGGGACTAGCGGGGGGACAAAAGAGACCCAGTACTTC	CASSSGTSGGTKETQYF
TRBJ2-2	TRBV11-3	TRBD2	TGTGCCAGCAGCTTCGGACTAGCGGGGGGCTTGAACACCGGGGAGCTGTTTTTT	CASSFGLAGGLNTGELFF
TRBJ2-2	TRBV6-1	TRBD2	TGTGCCAGCAGTGAACCTAGCGGGGCGGCCGGGGAGCTGTTTTTT	CASSEPSGAAGELFF
TRBJ1-2	TRBV6-1	TRBD1	TGTGCCAGCAATAAGACAGGGGTGAGGTATGGCTACACCTTC	CASNKTGVRYGYTF
TRBJ1-5	TRBV5-1	TRBD1	TGCGCCAGCAAAGGACAGGGTGAAGGTCAGCCCCAGCATTTT	CASKGQGEGQPQHF
TRBJ1-2	TRBV30	NA	TGTGGCCTGGAAACAGGCCCCGCGTATGGCTACACCTTC	CGLETGPAYGYTF
TRBJ2-2	TRBV4-1	TRBD1	TGCGCCAGCAGCCAGGCAGGGGGCGGCACCGGGGAGCTGTTTTTT	CASSQAGGGTGELFF
TRBJ2-7	TRBV5-4	NA	TGTGCCAGCAGCTTGGTGGGGGGTGACGAGCAGTACTTC	CASSLVGGDEQYF
TRBJ2-3	TRBV19	TRBD2	TGTGCCAGTCACACAGCGGGGGCCTCTGGCACAGATACGCAGTATTTT	CASHTAGASGTDTQYF
TRBJ1-1	TRBV30	NA	TGTGCCTGGAGTGTAGTAGGTCGGGGCACTGAAGCTTTCTTT	CAWSVVGRGTEAFF
TRBJ1-1	TRBV12-5	NA	TGTGCTAGTGGTTTCCAGGGCGCCGAAGCTTTCTTT	CASGFQGAEAFF
TRBJ2-1	TRBV5-4	NA	TGTGCCAGCAGCCGGGATGGACAGTTTCTAAATGAGCAGTTCTTC	CASSRDGQFLNEQFF
TRBJ2-5	TRBV4-2	TRBD1	TGTGCCAGCAGCCAAGATTTGGCAGGGGGCATAGAGACCCAGTACTTC	CASSQDLAGGIETQYF
TRBJ1-5	TRBV19	NA	TGTGCCAGTAGTATAGGACCTCGGCGGGGCAATCAGCCCCAGCATTTT	CASSIGPRRGNQPQHF
TRBJ2-7	TRBV9	TRBD1	TGTGCCAGCAGCGTTGGGACGGGACAGAGGGTCAACGAGCAGTACTTC	CASSVGTGQRVNEQYF
TRBJ2-1	TRBV6-5	TRBD2	TGTGCCAGCAGTTACCTCGGGCGGGGGGCCTACAATGAGCAGTTCTTC	CASSYLGRGAYNEQFF
TRBJ2-7	TRBV19	NA	TGTGCCAGTAGTATGCAGGGGACCACCTACGAGCAGTACTTC	CASSMQGTTYEQYF
TRBJ1-5	TRBV4-1	TRBD1	TGCGCCAGCAGCCCCGAGGACAGGGGGAGCAATCAGCCCCAGCATTTT	CASSPEDRGSNQPQHF
TRBJ1-5	TRBV27	TRBD1	TGTGCCAGCAGTCCCGACAGGGGAGGCAATCAGCCCCAGCATTTT	CASSPDRGGNQPQHF
TRBJ1-5	TRBV19	TRBD1	TGTGCCAGTAGTGCTGGGGACAGGTTCCTCAGTCAGCCCCAGCATTTT	CASSAGDRFLSQPQHF
TRBJ1-6	TRBV27	TRBD1	TGTGCCAGCAGTTTAATAGCCGGGACAGGAAATTCACCCCTCCACTTT	CASSLIAGTGNSPLHF
TRBJ2-7	TRBV10-3	TRBD1	TGTGCCATCAGTGATATCCGGGACAGGATTAGCCTGGGGCAGTACTTC	CAISDIRDRISLGQYF
TRBJ1-1	TRBV13	TRBD1	TGTGCCAGCAGCGCACAGGGGGGAACTGAAGCTTTCTTT	CASSAQGGTEAFF
TRBJ1-2	TRBV5-1	NA	TGCGCCAGCACTCTGGAGATAGGTACCCCCTATGGCTACACCTTC	CASTLEIGTPYGYTF
TRBJ2-1	TRBV2	TRBD2	TGTGCCAGCATGGGCCCTTGGGAAACGGGGGGTTCCTACAATGAGCAGTTCTTC	CASMGPWETGGSYNEQFF
TRBJ1-2	TRBV7-6	TRBD1	TGTGCCAGCAGTCCGGGACAGGGCCATCGCTACACCTTC	CASSPGQGHRYTF
TRBJ1-1	TRBV5-4	NA	TGTGCCAGCAGCTTGAGTAACAAATTGAACACTGAAGCTTTCTTT	CASSLSNKLNTEAFF
TRBJ1-5	TRBV15	NA	TGTGCCACCAGCAGAGATTTCACACAATTTCCAAGCAATCAGCCCCAGCATTTT	CATSRDFTQFPSNQPQHF
TRBJ2-7	TRBV5-1	TRBD1	TGCGCCAGCAGCTTGGACGGGACAGGGGGACAGGGGCAGTACTTC	CASSLDGTGGQGQYF
TRBJ1-1	TRBV7-2	NA	TGTGCCAGCAGCCCGAGACCGGGGGGGACTGAAGCTTTCTTT	CASSPRPGGTEAFF
TRBJ2-1	TRBV7-8	TRBD2	TGTGCCAGCAGCTTAGGGTGGACTAGCGGGGGTTACAATGAGCAGTTCTTC	CASSLGWTSGGYNEQFF
TRBJ2-3	TRBV4-1	NA	TGCGCCAGCAGCCCTAGGAGAGATACGCAGTATTTT	CASSPRRDTQYF
TRBJ2-3	TRBV11-3	TRBD1	TGTGCCAGCAGCAAGGACAGGGGGCCTCAAGATACGCAGTATTTT	CASSKDRGPQDTQYF
TRBJ2-7	TRBV6-1	TRBD1	TGTGCCAGCAGGGGACAGGGATTCTACGAGCAGTACTTC	CASRGQGFYEQYF
TRBJ1-6	TRBV6-4	NA	TGTGCCAGCAGTGCAGGGGCATCCTATAATTCACCCCTCCACTTT	CASSAGASYNSPLHF
TRBJ2-2	TRBV9	TRBD1	TGTGCCAGCAGCCCTCGGACAGGGTGGAACACCGGGGAGCTGTTTTTT	CASSPRTGWNTGELFF
TRBJ1-5	TRBV6-5	NA	TGTGCCAGCAGACAGGGTAATCAGCCCCAGCATTTT	CASRQGNQPQHF
TRBJ1-5	TRBV7-8	NA	TGTGCCAGCTGCCGGGACACGCCCTATAGCAATCAGCCCCAGCATTTT	CASCRDTPYSNQPQHF
TRBJ2-5	TRBV5-1	NA	TGCGCCAGCAGCTTGAGCTCGTACCAAGAGACCCAGTACTTC	CASSLSSYQETQYF
TRBJ2-4	TRBV11-2	TRBD1	TGTGCCAGCAGCTCTGGACAGGGGGGGGACCTAGCCAAAAACATTCAGTACTTC	CASSSGQGGDLAKNIQYF
TRBJ2-3	TRBV11-2	TRBD2	TGTGCCAGCAGGGCTGGGGGGGTGACGCAGTATTTT	CASRAGGVTQYF
TRBJ1-1	TRBV2	NA	TGTGCCAGCAGGGGGGCCATTCAAAACACTGAAGCTTTCTTT	CASRGAIQNTEAFF
TRBJ1-2	TRBV30	TRBD1	TGTGCCTGGGCGGGACAGGGCGTCTATGGCTACACCTTC	CAWAGQGVYGYTF
TRBJ1-2	TRBV4-1	NA	TGCGCCAGCAGCCATTATGGGGGCTCAAACTATGGCTACACCTTC	CASSHYGGSNYGYTF
TRBJ2-7	TRBV28	TRBD2	TGTGCCAGCAGTATAGCGGGGGGGCAGTACGAGCAGTACTTC	CASSIAGGQYEQYF
TRBJ1-3	TRBV13	NA	TGTGCCAGCAGCTCTCCGGACTCCGTCTCTGGAAACACCATATATTTT	CASSSPDSVSGNTIYF
TRBJ1-1	TRBV19	TRBD1	TGTGCCAGTAGTATGTTGACAGGGTCAACCATGAACACTGAAGCTTTCTTT	CASSMLTGSTMNTEAFF
TRBJ1-1	TRBV7-9	NA	TGTGCCAGCAGCTTACAGGTTAACACTGAAGCTTTCTTT	CASSLQVNTEAFF
TRBJ1-1	TRBV4-1	NA	TGCGCCAGCAGCCTATTTTCCGGGACTATGAACACTGAAGCTTTCTTT	CASSLFSGTMNTEAFF
TRBJ1-2	TRBV30	NA	TGTGCCTGGGCTTCATTCCGGGACACTAACTATGGCTACACCTTC	CAWASFRDTNYGYTF
TRBJ2-5	TRBV5-1	TRBD2	TGCGCCAGCAGCTCCGGGAGGGAGACCCAGTACTTC	CASSSGRETQYF